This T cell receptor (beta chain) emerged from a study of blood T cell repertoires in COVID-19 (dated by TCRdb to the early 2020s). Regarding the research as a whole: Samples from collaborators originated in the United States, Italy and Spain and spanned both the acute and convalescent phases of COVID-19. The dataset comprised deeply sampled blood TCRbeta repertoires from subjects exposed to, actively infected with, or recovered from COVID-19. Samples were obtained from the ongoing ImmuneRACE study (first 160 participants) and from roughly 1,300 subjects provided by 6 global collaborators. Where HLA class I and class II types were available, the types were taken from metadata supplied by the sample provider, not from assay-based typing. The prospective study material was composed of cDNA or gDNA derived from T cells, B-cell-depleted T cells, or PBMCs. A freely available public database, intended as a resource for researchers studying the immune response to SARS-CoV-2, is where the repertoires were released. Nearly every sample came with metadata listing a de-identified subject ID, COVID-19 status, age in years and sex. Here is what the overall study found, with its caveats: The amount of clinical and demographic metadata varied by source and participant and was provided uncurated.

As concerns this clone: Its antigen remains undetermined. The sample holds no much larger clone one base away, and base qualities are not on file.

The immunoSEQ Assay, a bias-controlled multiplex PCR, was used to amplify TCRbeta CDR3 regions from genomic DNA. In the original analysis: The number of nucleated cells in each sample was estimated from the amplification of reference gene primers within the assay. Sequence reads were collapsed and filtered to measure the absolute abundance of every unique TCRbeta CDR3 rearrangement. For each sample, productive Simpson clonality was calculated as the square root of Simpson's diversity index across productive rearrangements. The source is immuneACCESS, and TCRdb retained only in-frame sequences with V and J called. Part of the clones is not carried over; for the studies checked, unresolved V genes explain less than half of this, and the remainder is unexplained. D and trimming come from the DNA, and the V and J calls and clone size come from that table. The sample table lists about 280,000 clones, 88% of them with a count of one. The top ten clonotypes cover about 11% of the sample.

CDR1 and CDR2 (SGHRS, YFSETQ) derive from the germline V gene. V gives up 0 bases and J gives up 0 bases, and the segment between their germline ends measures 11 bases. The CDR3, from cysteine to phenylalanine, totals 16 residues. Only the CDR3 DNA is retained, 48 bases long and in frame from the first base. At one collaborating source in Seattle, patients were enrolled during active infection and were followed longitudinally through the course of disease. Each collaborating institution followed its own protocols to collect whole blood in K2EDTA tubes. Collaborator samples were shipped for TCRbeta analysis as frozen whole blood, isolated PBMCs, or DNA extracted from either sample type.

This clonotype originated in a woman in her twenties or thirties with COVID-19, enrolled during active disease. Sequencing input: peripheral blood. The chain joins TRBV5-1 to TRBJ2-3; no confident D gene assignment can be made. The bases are TGCGCCAGCAGCTTGGGGGCCTTAATTAGCACAGATACGCAGTATTTT. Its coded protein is CASSLGALISTDTQYF.